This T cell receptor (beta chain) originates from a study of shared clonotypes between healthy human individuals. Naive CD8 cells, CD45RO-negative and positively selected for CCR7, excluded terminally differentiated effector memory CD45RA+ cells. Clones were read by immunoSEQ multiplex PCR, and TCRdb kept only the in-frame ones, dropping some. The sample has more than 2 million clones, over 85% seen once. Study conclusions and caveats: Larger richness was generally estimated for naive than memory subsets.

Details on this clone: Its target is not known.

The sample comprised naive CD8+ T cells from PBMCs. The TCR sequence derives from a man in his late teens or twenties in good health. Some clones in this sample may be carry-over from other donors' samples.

In DNA form, the CDR3 reads TGTGCCACCAGCAGAGGAAGACAGGGGTTGGCTTTCTTT. It codes for CATSRGRQGLAFF. J is TRBJ1-1 and V is TRBV15; 8 bases fit TRBD1. CDR3 length equals 13 residues. J was trimmed by 11 bases and V by 1 base; bases with no gene match: 6. Germline V CDR1 and CDR2: LNHNV, YYDKDF (reference sequence).